This is a list of T cell receptor beta chains from one sample in a study of blood T cell repertoires in COVID-19. Profiled with immunoSEQ multiplex PCR; TCRdb holds only in-frame clones, not every one. The repertoire holds just under 150,000 clones, with approximately 90% as singletons. Sequencing was carried out using peripheral blood. The receptor source for this set is a human donor in a cohort sampled during active COVID-19. The CDR3 runs from the conserved cysteine through the conserved F or W.

j_call v_call cdr3_aa
TRBJ1-5 TRBV6-1 CASSERSGPNQPQHF
TRBJ2-5 TRBV4-2 CASSQDGIAGGRETQYF
TRBJ1-1 TRBV20-1 CSERGDTEAFF
TRBJ2-7 TRBV11-2 CASSSAGGTPQYF
TRBJ1-5 TRBV4-3 CASSQVLNGDQPQHF
TRBJ2-1 TRBV4-3 CASSQTGSNNEQFF
TRBJ2-7 TRBV4-2 CASSPYTGSGEQYF
TRBJ2-3 TRBV9 CASSVRAEGDTQYF
TRBJ2-2 TRBV14 CASSHRTGYRTGELFF
TRBJ1-1 TRBV19 CASNDRGGGNTEAFF
TRBJ2-1 TRBV6-5 CASRVTDLSYNEQFF
TRBJ2-1 TRBV3-1/TRBV3-2 CASSHRSTSGGAPSVNEQFF
TRBJ2-5 TRBV27 CASSLRISGGTQYF
TRBJ1-1 TRBV5-4 CASSYYSLNTEAFF
TRBJ2-4 TRBV20-1 CSASQNSKNIQYF
TRBJ1-2 TRBV10-3 CAISEESGDSWGYTF
TRBJ1-4 TRBV3-1/TRBV3-2 CASTRNEKLFF
TRBJ1-2 TRBV9 CASSPRTGGYGYTF
TRBJ1-4 TRBV5-8 CASSLGQGWETNEKLFF
TRBJ2-1 TRBV6-5 CASRRNEQFF
TRBJ2-2 TRBV9 CASRTGITNTGELFF
TRBJ2-2 TRBV4-3 CASSQERTGTGELFF
TRBJ1-2 TRBV28 CASRVTGDYGYTF
TRBJ2-1 TRBV5-6 CASSLAQIYNEQFF
TRBJ2-7 TRBV4-2 CASSRDRATRAEQYF
TRBJ2-3 TRBV5-1 CASSLSGTGATDTQYF
TRBJ2-7 TRBV4-3 CASSRNRGAYEQYF
TRBJ1-6 TRBV3-1/TRBV3-2 CASSQGLSRVNSPLHF
TRBJ2-7 TRBV6-2/TRBV6-3 CASSYSIRGLYEQYF
TRBJ1-2 TRBV18 CASSPSGGYGYTF
TRBJ1-6 TRBV20-1 CSASTGNLNSPLHF
TRBJ2-7 TRBV2 CASCTSGGYEQYF
TRBJ1-6 TRBV5-6 CASSLDGRKAGYNSPLHF
TRBJ2-3 TRBV3-1/TRBV3-2 CASSRWRGSTDTQYF